Listed below are T cell receptor beta chains from one sample, sequenced in a study of Japanese encephalitis immunity and Zika vaccine responses. TCRdb redid the calling of the 5' RACE reads with MiXCR, one entry per CDR3 protein. Of 300 to 400 distinct CDR3 sequences in the sample, 4% to 4.5% were seen once. The sample consisted of antigen-activated CD8+ T cells from blood, cultured, taken during a Zika inactivated vaccine study. The receptors here all came from an adult woman who received an inactivated Zika virus vaccine. CDR3s include the opening cysteine and the closing phenylalanine or tryptophan. The D gene is left open where the match is weak. Part of the rows lack a size; the others show once, few, many or a class for expanded clones.

large,NA,TRBV7-9,TRBJ1-5,TGTGCCAGCAGCCCCGGACAGCCCAATCAGCCCCAGCATTTT,CASSPGQPNQPQHF
medium-sized,NA,TRBV7-8,TRBJ2-7,TGTGCCAGCAGCTTAGCCGCCGGTAGCAGGAACGAGCAGTACTTC,CASSLAAGSRNEQYF
medium-sized,TRBD1,TRBV29-1,TRBJ2-1,TGCAGCGTGTACCCGGGACAGCACAATGAGCAGTTCTTC,CSVYPGQHNEQFF
medium-sized,NA,TRBV5-6,TRBJ1-2,TGTGCCAGCAGCTTGTCGAGGTACTACACCTTC,CASSLSRYYTF
NA,TRBD2,TRBV18,TRBJ2-7,TGTGCCAGCTCACTCTCGACTAGCCGGTCCTACGAGCAGTACTTC,CASSLSTSRSYEQYF
hyperexpanded,NA,TRBV9,TRBJ2-1,TGTGCCAGCAGCGAGCCGAGGGATGAGCAGTTCTTC,CASSEPRDEQFF
medium-sized,NA,TRBV12-3/TRBV12-4,TRBJ2-2,TGTGCCAGCAGTTTTATCCCCACATCGAACACCGGGGAGCTGTTTTTT,CASSFIPTSNTGELFF
hyperexpanded,TRBD1,TRBV5-1,TRBJ2-3,TGCGCCAGCAGCTTGCTCAGGGGGCGTACGCAGTATTTT,CASSLLRGRTQYF
large,TRBD1,TRBV27,TRBJ2-2,TGTGCCGGTCGACAGGGGGCTAACACCGGGGAGCTGTTTTTT,CAGRQGANTGELFF
large,NA,TRBV5-6,TRBJ2-2,TGTGCCAGCAGCTCCCGTTGGGGACCATTCACCGGGGAGCTGTTTTTT,CASSSRWGPFTGELFF
large,NA,TRBV21-1,TRBJ1-5,TGTGCCAGCAGCAAAGAGACAAATCAGCCCCAGCATTTT,CASSKETNQPQHF
NA,TRBD1,TRBV7-9,TRBJ1-1,TGTGCCAGCAGCCATATCCGACAGGGGGCGGGGGGCACTGAAGCTTTCTTT,CASSHIRQGAGGTEAFF
few,NA,TRBV20-1,TRBJ2-1,TGCAGTGCTAGAGATCGGGCGGAACTATACTACAATGAGCAGTTCTTC,CSARDRAELYYNEQFF
medium-sized,NA,TRBV7-9,TRBJ2-3,TGTGCCAGCACAAAGGGTTACACTAGCACAGATACGCAGTATTTT,CASTKGYTSTDTQYF
hyperexpanded,NA,TRBV4-1,TRBJ2-2,TGCGCCAGCAGTCTTATCACCGGGGAGCTGTTTTTT,CASSLITGELFF
few,NA,TRBV24-1,TRBJ2-3,TGTGCCACCAGTGATTTGGAACAGGACACAGATACGCAGTATTTT,CATSDLEQDTDTQYF